The T cell receptor (beta chain) described here comes from a study of a mutant IDH1 vaccine in newly diagnosed glioma. Described time point: baseline, week 1 (first vaccination visit). Sample treatment: pre-vaccination baseline after standard-of-care therapy. Germline loops: CDR1 ENHRY, CDR2 SYGVKD. This CDR3 is 14 amino acids long. V dropped 5 bases and J dropped 5 bases, with 12 bases sitting between them. Assay used: immunoSEQ multiplex PCR; TCRdb lists only in-frame clones, some missing. The top ten hold approximately 3.5% of the sample, which has approximately 15,000 clones, about 95% seen once. The sequence came from a woman aged 18-29 years with glioma. Some clones in this sample may be carry-over from other donors' samples. The J gene is TRBJ2-2, the V gene TRBV10-3; D remains ambiguous. The sequencing used peripheral blood mononuclear cells (PBMCs), collected from a glioma patient treated with radiotherapy, temozolomide or both. The CDR3 loop reads CAISKPPGTGELFF. CDR3 in DNA: TGTGCCATCAGTAAGCCCCCAGGAACCGGGGAGCTGTTTTTT.